The table lists the clone carrying this T cell receptor beta chain with many counts. Antigen specificity is unknown. These data originate in a study of T cell repertoires in cytomegalovirus infection. Study-level findings and limits: The study found HLA-C-restricted CMV-specific TCR beta clonotypes dominating the ex vivo response.

TCRdb re-called the reads through MiXCR, storing one row per CDR3 protein. The table shows roughly 170,000 distinct CDR3 sequences, with less than 25% occurring only once. V shed 4 bases and J shed 5 bases, with 11 bases lying between them. Germline V gives CDR1 MGHRA, CDR2 YSYEKL. The CDR3 is 13 amino acids. The clonotype was recovered from a human donor in good health (CMV status not recorded). Some clones in this sample may be carry-over from other donors' samples. Sample: CD8+ T cells from cultured PBMCs, taken from culture after CMV antigen stimulation. The chain couples TRBV4-1 to TRBJ2-5; the D gene is possibly TRBD2 (5 bases). For the CDR3, the DNA is TGCGCCAGCAGCCCTGCGGGTTCGGAGACCCAGTACTTC. Residues: CASSPAGSETQYF.